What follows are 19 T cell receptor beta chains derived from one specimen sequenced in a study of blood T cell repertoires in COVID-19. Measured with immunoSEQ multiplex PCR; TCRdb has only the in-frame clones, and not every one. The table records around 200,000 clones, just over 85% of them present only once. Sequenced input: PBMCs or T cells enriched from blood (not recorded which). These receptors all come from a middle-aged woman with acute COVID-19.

This CDR3 reads CAISELGGNTEAFF. The CDR3 nucleotides are TGTGCCATCAGTGAGTTGGGGGGGAACACTGAAGCTTTCTTT. The rearrangement uses TRBV10-3 and TRBJ1-1, with D perhaps matching TRBD1 (5 bases). Trimming pared 1 base from V and 1 base from J, leaving 7 bases between. Germline V gene lookup returns CDR1 ENHRY and CDR2 SYGVKD. The CDR3 consists of 14 residues.

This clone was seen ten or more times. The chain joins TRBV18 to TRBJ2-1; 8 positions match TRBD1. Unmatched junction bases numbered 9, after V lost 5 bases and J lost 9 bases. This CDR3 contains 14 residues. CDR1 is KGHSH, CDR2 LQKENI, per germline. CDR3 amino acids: CASSSSGTGLEQFF. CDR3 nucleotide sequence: TGTGCCAGCTCATCGTCCGGGACAGGCCTTGAGCAGTTCTTC.

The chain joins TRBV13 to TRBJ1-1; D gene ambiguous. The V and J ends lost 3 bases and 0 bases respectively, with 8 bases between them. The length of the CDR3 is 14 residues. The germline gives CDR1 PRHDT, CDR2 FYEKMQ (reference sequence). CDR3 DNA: TGTGCCAGCAGCTTCGGGAAGGTGAACACTGAAGCTTTCTTT. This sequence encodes CASSFGKVNTEAFF.

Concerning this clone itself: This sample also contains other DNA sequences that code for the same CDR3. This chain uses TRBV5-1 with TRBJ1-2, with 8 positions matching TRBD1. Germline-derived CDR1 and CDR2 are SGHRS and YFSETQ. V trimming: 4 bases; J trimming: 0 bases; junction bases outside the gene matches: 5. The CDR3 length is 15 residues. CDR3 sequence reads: CASSRGQGANYGYTF. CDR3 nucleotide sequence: TGCGCCAGCAGCCGAGGACAGGGAGCTAACTATGGCTACACCTTC.

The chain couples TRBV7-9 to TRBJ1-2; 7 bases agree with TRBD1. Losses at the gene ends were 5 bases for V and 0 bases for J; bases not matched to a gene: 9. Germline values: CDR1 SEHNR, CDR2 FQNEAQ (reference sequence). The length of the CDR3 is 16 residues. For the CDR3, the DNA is TGTGCCAGCAGCGTGCAGGGGGACACCCCTAACTATGGCTACACCTTC. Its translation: CASSVQGDTPNYGYTF.

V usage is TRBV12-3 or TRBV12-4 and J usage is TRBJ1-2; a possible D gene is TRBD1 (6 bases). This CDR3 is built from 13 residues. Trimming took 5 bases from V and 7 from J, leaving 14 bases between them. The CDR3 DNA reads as TGTGCCAGCAGTACACAGAGGGGGTTTGGCTACACCTTC. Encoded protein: CASSTQRGFGYTF.

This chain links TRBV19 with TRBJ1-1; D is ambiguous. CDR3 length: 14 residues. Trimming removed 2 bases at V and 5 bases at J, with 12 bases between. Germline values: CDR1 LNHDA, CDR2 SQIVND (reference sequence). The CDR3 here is CASSIRRAGTEAFF. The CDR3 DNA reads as TGTGCCAGTAGTATACGACGGGCGGGAACTGAAGCTTTCTTT.

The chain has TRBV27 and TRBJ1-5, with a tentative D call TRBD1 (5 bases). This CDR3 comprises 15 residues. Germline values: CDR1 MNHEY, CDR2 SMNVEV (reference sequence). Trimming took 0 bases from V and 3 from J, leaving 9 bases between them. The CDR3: CASSLSGRDNQPQHF. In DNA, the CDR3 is TGTGCCAGCAGTTTATCTGGCAGGGACAATCAGCCCCAGCATTTT.

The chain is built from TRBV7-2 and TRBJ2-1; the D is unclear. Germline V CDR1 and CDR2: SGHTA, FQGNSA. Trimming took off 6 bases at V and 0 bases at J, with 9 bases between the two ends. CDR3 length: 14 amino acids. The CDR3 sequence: CASRKQSSYNEQFF. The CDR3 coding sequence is TGTGCCAGCAGGAAACAGAGCTCCTACAATGAGCAGTTCTTC.

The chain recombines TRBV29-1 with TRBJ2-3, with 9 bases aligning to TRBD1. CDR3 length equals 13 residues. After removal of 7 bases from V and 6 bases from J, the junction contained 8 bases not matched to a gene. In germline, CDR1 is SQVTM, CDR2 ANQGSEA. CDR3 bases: TGCAGCGGACAGGGGGTGTCGGCCGATACGCAGTATTTT. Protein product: CSGQGVSADTQYF.

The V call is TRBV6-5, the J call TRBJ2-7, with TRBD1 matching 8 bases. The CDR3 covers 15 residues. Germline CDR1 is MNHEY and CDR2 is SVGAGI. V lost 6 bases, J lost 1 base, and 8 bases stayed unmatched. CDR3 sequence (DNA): TGTGCCAGCAGCACCAATCGACAGGGGTCCTACGAGCAGTACGTC. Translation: CASSTNRQGSYEQYV.

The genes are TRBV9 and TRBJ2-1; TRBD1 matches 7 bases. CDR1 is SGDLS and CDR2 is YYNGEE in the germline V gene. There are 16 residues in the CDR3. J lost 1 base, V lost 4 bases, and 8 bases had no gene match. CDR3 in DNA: TGTGCCAGCAGCCCTCGACAGGGAGAGTCCTACAATGAGCAGTTCTTC. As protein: CASSPRQGESYNEQFF.

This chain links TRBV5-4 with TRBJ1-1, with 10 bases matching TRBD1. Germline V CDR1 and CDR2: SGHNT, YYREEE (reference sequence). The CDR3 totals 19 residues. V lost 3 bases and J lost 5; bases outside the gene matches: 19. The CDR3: CASSSPIFPGQGSGTEAFF. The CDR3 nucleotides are TGTGCCAGCAGCTCCCCAATTTTCCCGGGACAGGGGTCGGGGACTGAAGCTTTCTTT.

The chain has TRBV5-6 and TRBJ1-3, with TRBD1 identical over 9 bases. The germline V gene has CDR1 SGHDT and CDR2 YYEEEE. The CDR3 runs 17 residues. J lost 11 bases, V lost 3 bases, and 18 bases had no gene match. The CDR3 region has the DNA TGTGCCAGCAGCTCTGGCGTTACCGGGACAGGGACGAGGGCCATATATTTT. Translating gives CASSSGVTGTGTRAIYF.

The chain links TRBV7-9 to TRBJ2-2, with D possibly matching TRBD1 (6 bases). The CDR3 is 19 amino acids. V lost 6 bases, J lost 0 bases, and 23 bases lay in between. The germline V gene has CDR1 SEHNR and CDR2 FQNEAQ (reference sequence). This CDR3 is CASRPNDWLRGSNTGELFF. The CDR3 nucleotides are TGTGCCAGCAGACCAAACGATTGGTTGAGGGGGTCGAACACCGGGGAGCTGTTTTTT. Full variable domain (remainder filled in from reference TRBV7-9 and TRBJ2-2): DTGVSQNPRHKITKRGQNVTFRCDPISEHNRLYWYRQTLGQGPEFLTYFQNEAQLEKSRLLSDRFSAERPKGSFSTLEIQRTEQGDSAMYLCASRPNDWLRGSNTGELFFGEGSRLTVL.

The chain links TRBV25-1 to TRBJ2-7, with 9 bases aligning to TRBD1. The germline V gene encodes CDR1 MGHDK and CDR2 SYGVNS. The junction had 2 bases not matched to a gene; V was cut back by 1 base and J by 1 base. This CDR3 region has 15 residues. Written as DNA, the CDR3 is TGTGCCAGCAGTGAATTTGGGACAGGGTCCTACGAGCAGTACTTC. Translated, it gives CASSEFGTGSYEQYF.

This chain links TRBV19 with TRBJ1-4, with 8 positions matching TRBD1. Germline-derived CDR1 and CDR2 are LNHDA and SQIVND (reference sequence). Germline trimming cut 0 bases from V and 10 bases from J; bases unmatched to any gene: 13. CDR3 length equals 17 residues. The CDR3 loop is CASSIDFRAGGSGKLFF. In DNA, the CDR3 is TGTGCCAGTAGTATAGATTTCCGGGCAGGGGGCTCCGGAAAACTGTTTTTT.

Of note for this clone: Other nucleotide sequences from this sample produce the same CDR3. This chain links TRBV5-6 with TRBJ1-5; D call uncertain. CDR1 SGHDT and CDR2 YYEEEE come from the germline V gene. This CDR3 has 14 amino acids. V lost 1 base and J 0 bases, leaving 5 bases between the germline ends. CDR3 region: CASSLPGSNQPQHF. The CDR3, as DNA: TGTGCCAGCAGCTTGCCGGGTAGCAATCAGCCCCAGCATTTT.

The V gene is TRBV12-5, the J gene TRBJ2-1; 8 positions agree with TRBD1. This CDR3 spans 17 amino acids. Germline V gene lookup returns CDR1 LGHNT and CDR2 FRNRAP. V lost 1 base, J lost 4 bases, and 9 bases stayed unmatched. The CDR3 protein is CASGLGALGTGYNEQFF. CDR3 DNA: TGTGCTAGTGGTTTGGGGGCCCTCGGGACAGGATACAATGAGCAGTTCTTC. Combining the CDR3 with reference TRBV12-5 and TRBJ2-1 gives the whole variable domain DARVTQTPRHKVTEMGQEVTMRCQPILGHNTVFWYRQTMMQGLELLAYFRNRAPLDDSGMPKDRFSAEMPDATLATLKIQPSEPRDSAVYFCASGLGALGTGYNEQFFGPGTRLTVL.